This TCR beta chain is drawn from a study of response to subunit inactivated influenza vaccine (dated by TCRdb to the late 2010s). Some background on the complete study: The study used deep quantitative T cell receptor repertoire profiling to track responses to a trivalent subunit inactivated influenza vaccine.

Broad study findings and their caveats: The authors proposed that each seasonal influenza vaccination may bring in only a limited number of new T cells.

The CDR3, from cysteine to phenylalanine, totals 14 residues. CDR3 DNA only is kept here, 42 bases in frame from base 1. Based on the germline V gene, the CDR1 and CDR2 sequences are SGHVS and FQNEAQ. V is shortened by 6 bases, J by 9 bases, and the region joining them spans 15 bases. Library preparation employed RT-PCR. For sequencing, an Illumina HiSeq 2500 was employed. TCRdb itself trimmed the public reads at Q25 with fastp, ran MiXCR and retained productive beta chains. Every distinct CDR3 protein forms one entry, paired with its most common genes and DNA. The sample table contains around 150,000 distinct CDR3 sequences; only one count was recorded for roughly 11% of them. The biggest ten clones account for around 12% of the sample. The sample's time point label, decoded: approximately 47 days after influenza vaccine administration. This clonotype has only one observation. What this receptor recognizes is not known. No base-level quality is on record; no much larger clone is a single base apart. One read alone makes for weak evidence.

This TCR was sampled from a man aged 50 or older who received an inactivated influenza vaccine. Donor details come from another sample of the same person, matched by shared clones. The chain couples TRBV7-8 to TRBJ1-6; the D segment cannot be called with confidence. The specimen comprised non-naive T cells sorted from PBMCs, sampled roughly 46 days after vaccination. This specimen's cell subset or site label, interpreted: memory T cell fraction. The nucleotide sequence is TGTGCCAGCAGTTCTGGTGGGTCCGGTTCACCCCTCCACTTT. Its protein is CASSSGGSGSPLHF.